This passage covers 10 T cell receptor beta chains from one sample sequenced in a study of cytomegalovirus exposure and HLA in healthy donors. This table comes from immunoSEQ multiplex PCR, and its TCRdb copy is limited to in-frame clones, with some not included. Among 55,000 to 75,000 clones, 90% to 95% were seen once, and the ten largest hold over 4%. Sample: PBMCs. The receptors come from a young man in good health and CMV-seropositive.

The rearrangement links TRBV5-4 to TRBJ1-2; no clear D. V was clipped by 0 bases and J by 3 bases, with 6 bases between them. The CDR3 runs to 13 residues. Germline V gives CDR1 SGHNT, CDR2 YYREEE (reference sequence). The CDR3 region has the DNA TGTGCCAGCAGCTTGGAGTCAGACTATGGCTACACCTTC. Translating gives CASSLESDYGYTF.

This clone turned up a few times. The CDR3 loop is CASSPILAGGHREQFF. The CDR3 DNA reads TGCGCCAGCAGCCCTATACTAGCGGGAGGCCACAGAGAGCAGTTCTTC. This chain links TRBV5-1 with TRBJ2-1; 12 bases are shared with TRBD2. This CDR3 is built from 16 residues. Trimming removed 4 bases from V and 10 bases from J; junction bases left unmatched: 12. Per germline, CDR1 SGHRS and CDR2 YFSETQ.

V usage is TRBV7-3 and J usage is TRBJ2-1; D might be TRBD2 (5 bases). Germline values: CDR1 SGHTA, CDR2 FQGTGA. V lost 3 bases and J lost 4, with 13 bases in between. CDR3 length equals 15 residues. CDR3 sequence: CASSLRSGAYNEQFF. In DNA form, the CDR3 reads TGTGCCAGCAGCTTGAGGAGCGGTGCTTACAATGAGCAGTTCTTC.

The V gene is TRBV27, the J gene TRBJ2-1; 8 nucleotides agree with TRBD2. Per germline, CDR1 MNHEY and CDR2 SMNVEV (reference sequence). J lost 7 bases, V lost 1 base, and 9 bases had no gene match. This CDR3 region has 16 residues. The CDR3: CASSLLTGGAGNEQFF. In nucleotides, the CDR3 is TGTGCCAGCAGTTTATTAACGGGAGGGGCTGGGAATGAGCAGTTCTTC.

CDR3 sequence reads: CASRAGAPYEQYF. DNA for the CDR3: TGTGCCAGCAGGGCGGGGGCCCCCTACGAGCAGTACTTC. The chain uses TRBV25-1 and TRBJ2-7; TRBD2 might be the D (7 bases). The length of the CDR3 is 13 residues. The V end was cut by 6 bases, the J end by 2 bases, with 11 bases between. CDR1 and CDR2 from the germline V gene are MGHDK and SYGVNS.

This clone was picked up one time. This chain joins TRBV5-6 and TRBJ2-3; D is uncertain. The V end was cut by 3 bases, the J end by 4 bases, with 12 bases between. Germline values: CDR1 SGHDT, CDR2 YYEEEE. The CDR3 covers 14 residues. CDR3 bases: TGTGCCAGCAGCTCGCCCGTGTCGGCAGATACGCAGTATTTT. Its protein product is CASSSPVSADTQYF.

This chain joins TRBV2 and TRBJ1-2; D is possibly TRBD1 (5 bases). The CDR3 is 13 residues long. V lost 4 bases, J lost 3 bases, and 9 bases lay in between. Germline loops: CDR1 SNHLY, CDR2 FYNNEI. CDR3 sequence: CASSAGTDYGYTF. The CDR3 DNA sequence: TGTGCCAGCAGTGCCGGGACTGACTATGGCTACACCTTC.

This CDR3 reads CASSPLFSDRDVFGYTF. The CDR3 nucleotides read TGTGCCAGCAGCCCGCTCTTTTCGGACAGGGATGTTTTCGGCTACACCTTC. The gene calls are TRBV7-9 and TRBJ1-2; 8 bases are shared with TRBD1. Germline loops: CDR1 SEHNR, CDR2 FQNEAQ (reference sequence). CDR3 size: 17 residues. V lost 5 bases to trimming and J lost 8 bases; unmatched junction nucleotides: 19. The variable domain in full, with the rest retrieved from reference TRBV7-9 and TRBJ1-2, is DTGVSQNPRHKITKRGQNVTFRCDPISEHNRLYWYRQTLGQGPEFLTYFQNEAQLEKSRLLSDRFSAERPKGSFSTLEIQRTEQGDSAMYLCASSPLFSDRDVFGYTFGSGTRLTVV.

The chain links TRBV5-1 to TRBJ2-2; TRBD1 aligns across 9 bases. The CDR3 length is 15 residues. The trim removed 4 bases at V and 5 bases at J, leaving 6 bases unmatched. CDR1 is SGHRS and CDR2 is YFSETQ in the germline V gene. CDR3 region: CASSPGQGRTGELFF. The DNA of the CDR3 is TGCGCCAGCAGCCCAGGACAGGGGAGAACCGGGGAGCTGTTTTTT.

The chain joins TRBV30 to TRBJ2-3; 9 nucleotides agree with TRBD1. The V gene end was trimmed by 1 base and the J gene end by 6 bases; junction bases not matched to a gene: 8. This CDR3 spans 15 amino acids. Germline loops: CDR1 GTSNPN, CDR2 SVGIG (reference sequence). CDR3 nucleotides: TGTGCCTGGAGTGGACAGGGGGGCCACTTGGATACGCAGTATTTT. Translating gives CAWSGQGGHLDTQYF.